This TCR beta chain was sequenced for a study of technical replicates of blood from several donors. Using immunoSEQ multiplex PCR, the repertoire was profiled, and TCRdb retains in-frame clones only, with some absent. This table has about 69,000 clones, 75% to 90% appearing once. The CDR3 totals 14 residues. V gave up 2 bases and J gave up 7 bases; unmatched junction bases: 2. The germline V gene encodes CDR1 MNHEY and CDR2 SVGAGI. The rearrangement links TRBV6-5 to TRBJ2-1, with 10 bases lining up with TRBD2. The TCR sequence derives from a human donor in good health. Some clones in this sample may be carry-over from other donors' samples. Sequences were obtained from PBMCs. The CDR3 sequence: CASSYGTSANEQFF. The CDR3 DNA is TGTGCCAGCAGTTACGGGACTAGCGCTAATGAGCAGTTCTTC.